Below, 15 T cell receptor beta chains from the same sample are listed, as sequenced in a study of cytomegalovirus exposure and HLA in healthy donors. The PCR had 60 Vbeta and 13 Jbeta primers. Produced via immunoSEQ multiplex PCR; TCRdb's table is partial and in-frame only. The sample holds approximately 100,000 clones, 74% seen once. Sequenced material: PBMCs. These receptors were obtained from a man aged 45-65 years in good health and CMV-seropositive.

This rearrangement joins TRBV9 to TRBJ1-3; TRBD1 matches at 7 bases. The length of the CDR3 is 16 residues. Germline V gene sequence: CDR1 SGDLS, CDR2 YYNGEE. The V gene end was trimmed by 4 bases and the J gene end by 1 base; junction bases not matched to a gene: 8. DNA for the CDR3: TGTGCCAGCAGCCCTCGCCGGACAGGATCTGGAAACACCATATATTTT. Translating gives CASSPRRTGSGNTIYF.

CDR3: CASRDRNTGELFF. In nucleotides, the CDR3 is TGTGCCAGCAGGGACAGAAACACCGGGGAGCTGTTTTTT. V gene TRBV27 combines with J gene TRBJ2-2, with D perhaps matching TRBD1 (6 bases). CDR1 and CDR2 (germline): MNHEY, SMNVEV (reference sequence). The CDR3 spans 13 residues. Trimming took 6 bases from V and 2 from J, leaving 7 bases between them.

V usage is TRBV7-3 and J usage is TRBJ2-7; weak D call: TRBD2 (5 bases). Trimming removed 5 bases at V and 4 bases at J, with 12 bases between. This CDR3 has 13 residues. CDR1 and CDR2 (germline): SGHTA, FQGTGA. The CDR3 sequence: CASSPDGRYEQYF. The CDR3 nucleotides read TGTGCCAGCAGCCCGGATGGGAGATACGAGCAGTACTTC.

The V call is TRBV4-1, the J call TRBJ2-5; maybe TRBD1 (6 bases). The germline V and J ends were trimmed by 0 bases and 1 base, with 9 bases remaining between them. The CDR3 consists of 15 residues. Germline V gives CDR1 MGHRA, CDR2 YSYEKL. The CDR3 here is CASSQDGQFQETQYF. The DNA of the CDR3 is TGCGCCAGCAGCCAAGATGGACAGTTCCAAGAGACCCAGTACTTC.

V gene TRBV5-1 combines with J gene TRBJ1-4; D is unresolved. The ends were cut back, 4 bases at V and 2 bases at J, with 15 bases in the middle. The CDR3 extends over 16 amino acids. CDR1 is SGHRS, CDR2 YFSETQ, per germline. CDR3 DNA: TGCGCCAGCAGCCTGTGGGGAGAGGGCACTAATGAAAAACTGTTTTTT. Its protein product is CASSLWGEGTNEKLFF.

The chain links TRBV5-8 to TRBJ2-7, with D possibly being TRBD2 (5 bases). Germline CDR1 and CDR2: SGHTS and YDEGEE. Trimming pared 6 bases from V and 3 bases from J, leaving 19 bases between. This CDR3 is built from 15 residues. CDR3 residues: CASTLGGQYYYEQYF. CDR3 coding DNA: TGTGCCAGCACCCTGGGCGGGCAGTATTACTACGAGCAGTACTTC.

The genes are TRBV18 and TRBJ2-5; 9 bases line up with TRBD1. Germline V lookup: CDR1 KGHSH, CDR2 LQKENI. The CDR3 has 18 amino acids. Germline trimming cut 2 bases from V and 2 bases from J; bases unmatched to any gene: 12. The CDR3 nucleotides read TGTGCCAGCTCACCATCAAGGGGACAGGGTGAGGCGCAAGAGACCCAGTACTTC. Its protein is CASSPSRGQGEAQETQYF.

This chain links TRBV7-2 with TRBJ2-1; D unresolved. V lost 4 bases to trimming and J lost 3 bases, with 7 bases between them. This CDR3 comprises 13 residues. CDR1 SGHTA and CDR2 FQGNSA come from the germline V gene. Here the CDR3 reads CASSSRVYNEQFF. In DNA form, the CDR3 reads TGTGCCAGCAGCTCCCGGGTCTACAATGAGCAGTTCTTC.

CDR3 loop: CASSRTSGKNEQFF. CDR3 nucleotides: TGTGCCAGCAGCCGGACTAGCGGCAAGAATGAGCAGTTCTTC. This sequence joins TRBV5-6 and TRBJ2-1; 10 positions agree with TRBD2. This CDR3 region has 14 residues. CDR1 is SGHDT and CDR2 is YYEEEE in the germline V gene. The ends lost 4 bases at V and 7 bases at J; junction bases unmatched: 5.

This rearrangement joins TRBV19 to TRBJ1-2, with D tentatively TRBD1 (5 bases). The CDR3 is 13 residues long. Germline V lookup: CDR1 LNHDA, CDR2 SQIVND (reference sequence). Deletions cut 3 bases from V and 3 bases from J, with 8 bases between. This chain's CDR3 is CASSITRDYGYTF. For the CDR3, the DNA is TGTGCCAGTAGTATTACCAGGGACTATGGCTACACCTTC. Full variable domain (remainder filled in from reference TRBV19 and TRBJ1-2): DGGITQSPKYLFRKEGQNVTLSCEQNLNHDAMYWYRQDPGQGLRLIYYSQIVNDFQKGDIAEGYSVSREKKESFPLTVTSAQKNPTAFYLCASSITRDYGYTFGSGTRLTVV.

For the CDR3, the DNA is TGCGCCAGCAGTTTGACGACAGGGAGCTATGGCTACACCTTC. Translating it yields CASSLTTGSYGYTF. The chain carries TRBV5-1 and TRBJ1-2; 7 bases fit TRBD1. The CDR3 is 14 amino acids. V shed 5 bases and J 4 bases; nucleotides not matched to a gene: 8. Germline values: CDR1 SGHRS, CDR2 YFSETQ.

This chain uses TRBV4-1 with TRBJ2-3, with D tentatively TRBD2 (7 bases). Trimming shortened V by 4 bases and J by 5 bases, and 28 bases separated the two germline ends. Germline V gives CDR1 MGHRA, CDR2 YSYEKL. The CDR3 is made up of 19 amino acids. Written as DNA, the CDR3 is TGCGCCAGCAGCCCCGGCCCCCAATATGGGGGGGCGAGAGGAGATACGCAGTATTTT. This encodes CASSPGPQYGGARGDTQYF.

This clone was picked up a small number of times. The chain has TRBV9 and TRBJ1-1; TRBD1 is a possible D gene (5 bases). The germline V gene has CDR1 SGDLS and CDR2 YYNGEE. The length of the CDR3 is 14 residues. V dropped 0 bases and J dropped 8 bases, with 14 bases sitting between them. This CDR3 is CASSVDGAGGEAFF. CDR3 coding DNA: TGTGCCAGCAGCGTAGATGGGGCAGGAGGGGAAGCTTTCTTT.

The chain uses TRBV27 and TRBJ2-2; 7 bases match TRBD2. CDR1 MNHEY and CDR2 SMNVEV come from the germline V gene (reference sequence). This CDR3 is 14 amino acids long. V was pared by 6 bases and J by 2 bases, with 3 bases of the junction left unmatched. CDR3: CASRRLANTGELFF. DNA for the CDR3: TGTGCCAGCAGAAGACTAGCTAACACCGGGGAGCTGTTTTTT.

This clone was observed a few times. The gene calls are TRBV14 and TRBJ1-2; 7 bases map to TRBD1. Germline values: CDR1 SGHDN, CDR2 FVKESK. The CDR3 consists of 18 residues. Trimming cost V 1 base and J 5 bases; bases outside gene matches: 16. CDR3 loop: CASSQGFLNRDRVYGYTF. CDR3 nucleotide sequence: TGTGCCAGCAGCCAAGGTTTCTTAAATCGGGACAGAGTTTATGGCTACACCTTC. The whole variable domain, remainder taken from reference TRBV14 and TRBJ1-2, is EAGVTQFPSHSVIEKGQTVTLRCDPISGHDNLYWYRRVMGKEIKFLLHFVKESKQDESGMPNNRFLAERTGGTYSTLKVQPAELEDSGVYFCASSQGFLNRDRVYGYTFGSGTRLTVV.